Listed below are T cell receptor beta chains from one sample, sequenced in a study of blood T cells in healthy people across ages. TCRdb processed the 5' RACE reads anew with MiXCR; each CDR3 protein has one entry. The sample yields under 2 million distinct CDR3 sequences, about 32% seen once. Sequencing used blood. The source of these receptors is a woman aged 25-40 years in good health. Each CDR3 is given with its conserved first and last residue. The D gene is left open where the match is weak. Size is stated for part of the rows, as once, few or many counts, or as a class when the clone is expanded.

d_call j_call v_call clone_size cdr3_nt cdr3_aa
. TRBJ1-5 TRBV2 . TGTGCCAGCACCGAGACAGTTATTAGCAATCAGCCCCAGCATTTT CASTETVISNQPQHF
TRBD1 TRBJ1-2 TRBV20-1 . TGCAGTGCTCGGGACAGCACTAACTATGGCTACACCTTC CSARDSTNYGYTF
. TRBJ2-3 TRBV29-1 many TGCAGCGTCGACGCGGGGAGCACAGATACGCAGTATTTT CSVDAGSTDTQYF
TRBD1 TRBJ1-2 TRBV24-1 . TGTGCCACCAGTGACTTGGACAGGGGGCTTTATGGCTACACCTTC CATSDLDRGLYGYTF
TRBD1 TRBJ2-7 TRBV7-9 few TGTGCCAGCAGCTTACCCCGAGTAGGACAGGGCGACTACGAGCAGTACTTC CASSLPRVGQGDYEQYF
TRBD2 TRBJ2-1 TRBV4-1 many TGCGCCAGCAGCCCGTCACTAGCGGGGGCCAACAATGAGCAGTTCTTC CASSPSLAGANNEQFF
TRBD1 TRBJ1-1 TRBV20-1 . TGCAGTGCTAGAGATGGGACAGCGGACACTGAAGCTTTCTTT CSARDGTADTEAFF
TRBD1 TRBJ2-3 TRBV20-1 . TGCAGTGGTGGAGGCAGGGGGCTCCCCCCTAGCACAGATACGCAGTATTTT CSGGGRGLPPSTDTQYF
TRBD2 TRBJ2-7 TRBV27 few TGTGCCAGCAGTAAAAAAACGGGACTAGCGGGATGGGCCTACGAGCAGTACTTC CASSKKTGLAGWAYEQYF
. TRBJ2-5 TRBV24-1 few TGTGCCACCGGTACCGCGTTAGAGAGAAGGCAGTACTTC CATGTALERRQYF
. TRBJ2-7 TRBV24-1 few TGTGCCACCAGTGATCCGGACAGCTCCTACGAGCAGTACTTC CATSDPDSSYEQYF
. TRBJ2-7 TRBV7-6 . TGTGCCAGCAGCTTCCTCGAGGGAGGGGGCCTGTCCGAGCAGTACTTC CASSFLEGGGLSEQYF
TRBD2 TRBJ2-5 TRBV5-1 . TGCGCCAGCAGCCCACGAGCGACTAGCGGTTCCGACGAGCGGTACTTC CASSPRATSGSDERYF
. TRBJ2-1 TRBV7-9 many TGTGCCAGCAAGGGCGTAGATGAGCAGTTCTTC CASKGVDEQFF
TRBD1 TRBJ2-7 TRBV6-1 . TGTGCCGGCAGTGTTACCGGGACAGGGTCCTACGAGCAGTACTTC CAGSVTGTGSYEQYF
TRBD2 TRBJ2-7 TRBV7-6 . TGTGCCAGTTCCGGGACTAGCGGCGAGCAGTACTTC CASSGTSGEQYF
TRBD2 TRBJ2-1 TRBV2 . TGTGCCAGCAAGACTAGCGGGGGGGTGTACAATGAGCAGTTCTTC CASKTSGGVYNEQFF
TRBD2 TRBJ2-5 TRBV5-1 few TGCGCCAGCAGCCCGGGGACTAGCGGGGGGCCGAAAGAGACCCAGTACTTC CASSPGTSGGPKETQYF
. TRBJ2-5 TRBV12-3/TRBV12-4 . TGTGCCAGCAGTTCCTCAGCGGAGGCCTACGCCCAGTACTTC CASSSSAEAYAQYF
. TRBJ1-2 TRBV29-1 . TGCAGCGTTGATCTGGGGGAATGGAACTATGGCTACACCTTC CSVDLGEWNYGYTF
TRBD2 TRBJ2-5 TRBV10-3 . TGTGCCATCAGTGATACTAGCGGGGTACACCAAGAGACCCAGTACTTC CAISDTSGVHQETQYF
TRBD2 TRBJ2-1 TRBV20-1 few TGCAGTGCTCTCGGGGGGGGGCAGGATGAGCAGTTCTTC CSALGGGQDEQFF
. TRBJ1-2 TRBV13 few TGTGCCAGCTTCGGATCCCGGGGGTGGCGATCATTCTATGGCTACACCTTC CASFGSRGWRSFYGYTF
TRBD1 TRBJ2-1 TRBV5-1 . TGCGCCAGCAGCCCGAGACAGGGGGCTTCCTACAATGAGCAGTTCTTC CASSPRQGASYNEQFF
. TRBJ2-3 TRBV4-1 . TGCGCCAGTAGTTATATGTACGATACGCAGTATTTT CASSYMYDTQYF
TRBD2 TRBJ2-1 TRBV7-9 few TGTGCCAGCAGCAGCCTTAGCGGGCTATCCTACAATGAGCAGTTCTTC CASSSLSGLSYNEQFF
. TRBJ1-4 TRBV13 few TGTGCCAGCAGCCTCCGAGGGTGGGAAAAACTGTTTTTT CASSLRGWEKLFF
TRBD1 TRBJ1-1 TRBV5-1 . TGTGCCAGCAGCTTAGCTCCAGGGGGCAACACTGAAGCTTTCTTT CASSLAPGGNTEAFF
TRBD2 TRBJ2-1 TRBV7-8 few TGTGCCAGCAGCTTTGCACTAGCGGGGGGGAGCTCCTACAATGAGCAGTTCTTC CASSFALAGGSSYNEQFF
. TRBJ2-7 TRBV4-1 . TGCGCCAGCACCTGCAGCGAGGATTTC CASTCSEDF
. TRBJ2-2 TRBV9 . TGTGCCAGCAGCGTGAGTACGACAGTCACCGGGGAGCTGTTTTTT CASSVSTTVTGELFF
. TRBJ1-2 TRBV6-1 . TGTGCCAACATGAAAGGCCCAGACGCTTATGGCCACACCTTC CANMKGPDAYGHTF
. TRBJ2-7 TRBV7-6 few TGTGCCAGCAGCCTCGCCAGGGGGGCAGGTTACTACGAGCAGTACTTC CASSLARGAGYYEQYF
. TRBJ1-5 TRBV7-9 few TGTGCCAGCAGCTACAGGGAAAGCAATCAGCCCCAGCATTTT CASSYRESNQPQHF
. TRBJ2-5 TRBV2 . TGTGCCAGCAGTGGGGACGGGGGCGGGGGAGAGACCCGGTACTTC CASSGDGGGGETRYF
TRBD1 TRBJ1-1 TRBV9 . TGTGCCAGCTCGCGGGGGGGACAGTCGAACACTGAAGCTTTCTTT CASSRGGQSNTEAFF
. TRBJ2-7 TRBV6-1 once TGTGCCAGCAGTGAGGCGGGTGCCCGGGGCGGGCAGTACTTC CASSEAGARGGQYF
. TRBJ2-7 TRBV9 . TGTGCCAGCAGCACAGAGGACTTCAGTCTTGGCGAGCAGTACTTC CASSTEDFSLGEQYF
. TRBJ2-1 TRBV11-2 few TGTGCCAGCAGTCGACTAGTCGGCGAGCAGTTCTTC CASSRLVGEQFF
TRBD2 TRBJ2-7 TRBV4-2 many TGTGCCAGCAGCCATGGACTAGCGGGGGGGCCGGGGGAGCAGTACTTC CASSHGLAGGPGEQYF
TRBD1 TRBJ1-5 TRBV4-1 few TGCGCCAGCAGCCTCGACAGGGCAGGACAGCCCCAGCATTTT CASSLDRAGQPQHF
. TRBJ2-5 TRBV20-1 few TGCAGTGCTAGGCCGTTGGGGGAGACCCAGTACTTC CSARPLGETQYF
. TRBJ1-6 TRBV27 few TGTGCCAGCAGTTTACGCCCGGGAGGGAGAACCTCCCCTAATTCACCCCTCCACTTT CASSLRPGGRTSPNSPLHF
. TRBJ2-1 TRBV28 . TGTGCCAGCAGTTTAGCACAGGCTAGCTCCTACAATGAGCAGTTCTTC CASSLAQASSYNEQFF
TRBD2 TRBJ2-7 TRBV5-1 . TGCGCCAGCAGCTTAACATCAAGGACTAGCGGGAGTCCCGAGCAGTACTTC CASSLTSRTSGSPEQYF
. TRBJ2-7 TRBV6-1 . TGTGCCAGCAGTGTAGGTTTACAGTACGAGCAGTACTTC CASSVGLQYEQYF
. TRBJ1-6 TRBV27 few TGTGCCAGCAGTGCCCGAGAGGTATCACCCCTCCACTTT CASSAREVSPLHF
TRBD2 TRBJ2-3 TRBV5-1 few TGCGCCAGCAGGAGCGGGAGGGGCACAGATACGCAGTATTTT CASRSGRGTDTQYF
. TRBJ2-3 TRBV7-9 . TGTGCCAGCAGCTTAGACCTAGCGATGGAAACAGATACGCAGTATTTT CASSLDLAMETDTQYF